These T cell receptor beta chains were read from a single sample in a study of shared clonotypes between healthy human individuals. Produced via immunoSEQ multiplex PCR; TCRdb's table is partial and in-frame only. The table lists roughly 2.1 million clones, 90% to 95% of them singletons. The sequenced material came from naive CD8+ T cells from PBMCs. These receptor sequences come from a man aged 18 to 30 in good health. Some clones in this sample may be carry-over from other donors' samples. The CDR3 runs from the conserved cysteine through the conserved F or W. D genes are given only for firm matches. The size field is filled for only some rows; it gives once, few, many or a size class.

>TRBJ2-1|TRBV28|once|TRBD2
CASRYSSGRINEQFF
TGTGCCAGCAGGTACTCTAGCGGGAGAATAAATGAGCAGTTCTTC
>TRBJ2-3|TRBV6-1|once|.
CASSDTDPADTQYF
TGTGCCAGCAGTGACACAGATCCTGCAGATACGCAGTATTTT
>TRBJ2-1|TRBV28|once|.
CASSLSAGPPYNEQFF
TGTGCCAGCAGTTTATCTGCGGGACCCCCCTACAATGAGCAGTTCTTC
>TRBJ1-2|TRBV27|.|.
CASSLAGNYGYTF
TGTGCCAGCAGTTTGGCAGGGAACTATGGCTACACCTTC
>TRBJ2-3|TRBV7-9|.|.
CASTISTDTQYF
TGTGCCAGCACCATTAGCACAGATACGCAGTATTTT
>TRBJ2-1|TRBV27|.|.
CASRPGTTNEQFF
TGTGCCAGCAGACCCGGGACCACCAATGAGCAGTTCTTC
>TRBJ2-4|TRBV27|.|.
CASSSTGGGNIQYF
TGTGCCAGCAGCTCTACAGGGGGGGGGAACATTCAGTACTTC
>TRBJ2-7|TRBV5-6|once|.
CASSFSAYEQYF
TGTGCCAGCAGCTTCTCAGCATACGAGCAGTACTTC
>TRBJ1-2|TRBV5-4|.|.
CASSLRTAGYGYTF
TGTGCCAGCAGCTTAAGGACAGCGGGCTATGGCTACACCTTC
>TRBJ1-5|TRBV28|.|.
CASRVGRDGNQPQHF
TGTGCCAGCAGGGTCGGCAGGGACGGCAATCAGCCCCAGCATTTT
>TRBJ1-5|TRBV28|.|.
CASSLWEPIGNQPQHF
TGTGCCAGCAGTTTATGGGAACCCATAGGCAATCAGCCCCAGCATTTT
>TRBJ1-5|TRBV9|few|.
CASSVGALNQPQHF
TGTGCCAGCAGCGTAGGGGCCCTTAATCAGCCCCAGCATTTT
>TRBJ1-1|TRBV19|.|TRBD1
CASSRDRGRGTEAFF
TGTGCCAGTAGCCGGGACAGGGGGCGAGGCACTGAAGCTTTCTTT
>TRBJ1-1|TRBV2|.|TRBD1
CASSHVPGQGRDTEAFF
TGTGCCAGCAGTCATGTCCCGGGACAGGGCCGGGACACTGAAGCTTTCTTT
>TRBJ2-1|TRBV28|.|TRBD2
CASSLFLAGLSYNEQFF
TGTGCCAGCAGTTTATTCCTAGCGGGACTCTCCTACAATGAGCAGTTCTTC
>TRBJ2-7|TRBV6-6|.|.
CASSYSNPGSYEQYF
TGTGCCAGCAGTTACTCGAACCCGGGGTCCTACGAGCAGTACTTC
>TRBJ2-3|TRBV27|.|TRBD2
CASSLFGVGGPDTQYF
TGTGCCAGCAGTTTATTTGGGGTGGGAGGGCCAGATACGCAGTATTTT
>TRBJ1-1|TRBV6-5|.|.
CASSYSAGYTEAFF
TGTGCCAGCAGTTACTCGGCGGGGTACACTGAAGCTTTCTTT
>TRBJ1-1|TRBV13|.|TRBD1
CASSPTMDRKYTEAFF
TGTGCCAGCAGCCCCACTATGGACAGGAAGTACACTGAAGCTTTCTTT
>TRBJ1-4|TRBV7-8|.|TRBD1
CASSDRVSGEKLFF
TGTGCCAGCAGCGACAGGGTCTCCGGAGAAAAACTGTTTTTT
>TRBJ1-1|TRBV28|.|TRBD1
CASQTGTGGFEAFF
TGTGCCAGCCAGACTGGGACAGGGGGCTTTGAAGCTTTCTTT
>TRBJ2-7|TRBV11-3|.|TRBD2
CASSLAPGLSYEQYF
TGTGCCAGCAGCTTAGCCCCGGGACTATCCTACGAGCAGTACTTC
>TRBJ2-7|TRBV11-3|.|TRBD2
CASSLGPGLVYEQYF
TGTGCCAGCAGCTTAGGACCGGGACTAGTCTACGAGCAGTACTTC
>TRBJ2-1|TRBV4-1|.|TRBD2
CASSRTSGSFYEQFF
TGCGCCAGCAGCCGAACTAGCGGGAGCTTCTATGAGCAGTTCTTC